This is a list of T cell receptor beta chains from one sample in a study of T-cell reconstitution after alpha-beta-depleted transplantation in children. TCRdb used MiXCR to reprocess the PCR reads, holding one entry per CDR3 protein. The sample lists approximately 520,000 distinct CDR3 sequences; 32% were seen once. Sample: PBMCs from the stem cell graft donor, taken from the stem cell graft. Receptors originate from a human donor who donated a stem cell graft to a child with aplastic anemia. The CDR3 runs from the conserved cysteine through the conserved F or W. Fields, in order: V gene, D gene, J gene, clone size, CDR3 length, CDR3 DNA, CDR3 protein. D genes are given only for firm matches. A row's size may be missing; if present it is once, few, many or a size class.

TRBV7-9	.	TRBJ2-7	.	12	TGTGCCAGCAGCCCCCCATGGGCAGGGGAATACTTC	CASSPPWAGEYF
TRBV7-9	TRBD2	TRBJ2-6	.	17	TGTGCCGCCGCACTAGCGGGAGGCTCCTCTGGGGCCAACGTCCTGACTTTC	CAAALAGGSSGANVLTF
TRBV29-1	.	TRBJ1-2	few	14	TGCAGCGTGACCCTCCAGGGACGAGGCTATGGCTACACCTTC	CSVTLQGRGYGYTF
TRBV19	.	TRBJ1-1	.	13	TGTGCCAGTAGTAAAACACGGAACACTGAAGCTTTCTTT	CASSKTRNTEAFF
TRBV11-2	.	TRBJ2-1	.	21	TGTGCCAGCAGCGCGAGAGACAGGAACGGGACGGCATTAAGCTCCTACAATGAGCAGTTCTTC	CASSARDRNGTALSSYNEQFF
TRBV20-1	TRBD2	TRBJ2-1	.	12	TGCAGTGTAACTAGCGGCTACAATGAGCAGTTCTTC	CSVTSGYNEQFF
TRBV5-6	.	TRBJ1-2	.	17	TGTGCCAGCAGATCCCACAGGGTGGGATCTCATAACTATGGCTACACCTTC	CASRSHRVGSHNYGYTF
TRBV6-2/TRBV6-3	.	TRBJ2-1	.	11	TGTGCCAGCAGAATTCGGGCTGAGCAGTTCTTC	CASRIRAEQFF
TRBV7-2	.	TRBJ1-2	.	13	TGTGCCAGCAGCTTCCGGGCCGAGAATGGCTACACCTTC	CASSFRAENGYTF
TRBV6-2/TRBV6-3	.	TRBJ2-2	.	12	TGTGCCAGTACAGGGTACACCGGGGAGCTGTTTTTT	CASTGYTGELFF
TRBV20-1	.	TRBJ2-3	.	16	TGCAGTGCCGACCGCTTTGATAGGGGGATCACAGATACGCAGTATTTT	CSADRFDRGITDTQYF
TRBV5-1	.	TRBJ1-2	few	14	TGCGCCAGCAGCGTGACAGTAAATAACTATGGCTACACCTTC	CASSVTVNNYGYTF
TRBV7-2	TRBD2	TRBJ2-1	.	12	TGTGCCAGCAGCTTAGACCGCAGGGAGGGGTTCTTC	CASSLDRREGFF
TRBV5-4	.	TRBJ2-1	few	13	TGTGCCAGCAGCTTGGATTCGGACGGGGGAAAGTTCTTC	CASSLDSDGGKFF
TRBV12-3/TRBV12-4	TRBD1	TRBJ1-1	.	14	TGTGCCAGCAGTTTAATGAGGGGGCTCTCTGAAGCTTTCTTT	CASSLMRGLSEAFF
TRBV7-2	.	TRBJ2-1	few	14	TGTGCCAGCAGCTTAGTGGGTAGGCTCGGTGAGCAGTTCTTC	CASSLVGRLGEQFF
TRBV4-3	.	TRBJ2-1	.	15	TGCGCCAGCAGCCAAGATTTGGCTAGAGGCGATGAGCAGTTCTTC	CASSQDLARGDEQFF
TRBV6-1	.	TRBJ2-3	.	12	TGTGCCAGCAGTGAAGACTGGGATACGCAGTATTTT	CASSEDWDTQYF
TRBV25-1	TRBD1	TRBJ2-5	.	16	TGTGCCAGCAGACCGTCGGACAGGGGTGATCAAGAGACCCAGTACTTC	CASRPSDRGDQETQYF
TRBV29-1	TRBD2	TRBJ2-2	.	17	TGCAGCGTTGAACAGGGTAGCGGGAGTAGTTTCACCGGGGAGCTGTTTTTT	CSVEQGSGSSFTGELFF
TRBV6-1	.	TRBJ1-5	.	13	TGTGCCAGCCACAGGGTTAGCAATCAGCCCCAGCATTTT	CASHRVSNQPQHF
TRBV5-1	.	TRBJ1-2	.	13	TGCGCCAGCAGTTCCTCGGGTCTCTATGGCTACACCTTC	CASSSSGLYGYTF